This T cell receptor (beta chain) was captured by sequencing in a study of tumor-infiltrating lymphocytes in primary liver carcinoma. This clonotype was counted once. As the CDR3 is not closed by the conserved phenylalanine or tryptophan, this likely results from a read error. The study co-extracted DNA and RNA from around 20-30 mg of unsorted bulk tissue. With roughly 500 ng total RNA as template and a constant-region primer, TCR beta cDNA was made. Slightly modified ARM-PCR, run as three nested multiplex PCR rounds, produced the TCR beta libraries. TRBV1-TRBV30 forward primers paired with a C-beta reverse primer were used in the first two PCR rounds, which ran approximately 10 cycles each. Each CDR3 protein is one row after TCRdb ran MiXCR on the multiplex PCR reads. The table lists about 210,000 distinct CDR3 sequences, about 82% of them singletons. CDR1 MNHNS and CDR2 SASEGT come from the germline V gene. The CDR3 is made up of 12 amino acids. V gave up 0 bases and J gave up 3 bases, with 3 bases separating them.

The sample taken for sequencing was tumor tissue from primary liver carcinoma. The sequence was collected from a man aged 40-49 years with primary liver carcinoma and hepatitis B virus infection. The chain is built from TRBV6-1 and TRBJ2-7; D not certain. CDR3: CASSEARYEQYS. Written as DNA, the CDR3 is TGTGCCAGCAGTGAAGCGCGCTACGAGCAGTACTCC.